The subject of this entry is one TCR beta chain. The source of the sample is a study of blood T cell repertoires in COVID-19. Looking at the study overall: Researchers got acute and convalescent COVID-19 samples from the United States, Italy and Spain. The analysed material was cDNA or gDNA that came from T cells, B-cell-depleted T cells, or PBMCs.

Trimming cost V 4 bases and J 7 bases; bases outside gene matches: 14. This CDR3 spans 19 amino acids. CDR1 MGHRA and CDR2 YSYEKL come from the germline V gene. The protocol was immunoSEQ multiplex PCR, while the TCRdb copy is restricted to in-frame clones and leaves out a portion. The sample gives 150,000 or so clones, 84% of which show up once; 9% to 10% is in the top ten. The sample was peripheral blood. This rearrangement joins TRBV4-1 to TRBJ2-1; TRBD2 aligns across 15 bases. The receptor comes from a woman aged 45 to 65 with acute or convalescent COVID-19. CDR3 sequence reads: CASSLKGWTSGGVWNEQFF. The CDR3 DNA is TGCGCCAGCAGCCTCAAGGGGTGGACTAGCGGGGGGGTCTGGAATGAGCAGTTCTTC.